The rows below give T cell receptor beta chains drawn from one sample of a study of OX40 agonist ivuxolimab in advanced cancers. TCRdb keeps only in-frame clones here, not all; method: immunoSEQ multiplex PCR. Of 60,000 to 65,000 clones in the sample, 80% to 90% were seen once. Here the sequenced sample was CD4+ or CD8+ T cells sorted from blood, taken in a trial of the OX40 agonist ivuxolimab. All receptors come from an adult with an advanced solid tumor such as melanoma, head and neck, liver or kidney cancer. The CDR3 runs from the conserved cysteine through the conserved F or W. Fields, in order: J gene, V gene, clone size, D gene, CDR3 DNA, CDR3 protein. D genes are given only for firm matches. Clone size is not always given. Where it is, it says once, few, many or a class for expanded clones.

J: TRBJ1-4; V: TRBV5-1; size: .; D: .; DNA: TGCGCCAGCAATGAGGGGTCGAACGCTGAAAAACTGTTTTTT; CDR3: CASNEGSNAEKLFF
J: TRBJ2-1; V: TRBV5-1; size: .; D: .; DNA: TGCGCCAGCAAAACCCACGGACCCGACAATGAGCAGTTCTTC; CDR3: CASKTHGPDNEQFF
J: TRBJ1-2; V: TRBV28; size: .; D: TRBD1; DNA: TGTGCCAGCAGCCGCCCGGACAGGGGCAGGTATGGCTACACCTTC; CDR3: CASSRPDRGRYGYTF
J: TRBJ1-1; V: TRBV7-9; size: .; D: .; DNA: TGTGCCAGCAGCTTAGTGCAGGGCTATCCTGAAGCTTTCTTT; CDR3: CASSLVQGYPEAFF
J: TRBJ2-2; V: TRBV5-1; size: .; D: .; DNA: TGCGCCAGCAGCTTGTCGGGGGTTAACACCGGGGAGCTGTTTTTT; CDR3: CASSLSGVNTGELFF
J: TRBJ2-1; V: TRBV28; size: .; D: .; DNA: TGTGCCAGCAACCGGGACAACTCCTACAATGAGCAGTTCTTC; CDR3: CASNRDNSYNEQFF
J: TRBJ2-1; V: TRBV4-2; size: .; D: TRBD2; DNA: TGTGCCAGCAGCCAAGAACTAGCGGGAGGGCCTTTTTCCTACAATGAGCAGTTCTTC; CDR3: CASSQELAGGPFSYNEQFF
J: TRBJ2-3; V: TRBV5-1; size: .; D: TRBD2; DNA: TGCGCCAGCAGCTCTCTAGCGGGGGACACAGATACGCAGTATTTT; CDR3: CASSSLAGDTDTQYF
J: TRBJ1-2; V: TRBV2; size: .; D: TRBD1; DNA: TGTGCCAGCAGACCCAATACAGGGGCCGCTGTGGGGGGCTACACCTTC; CDR3: CASRPNTGAAVGGYTF
J: TRBJ1-1; V: TRBV6-5; size: .; D: .; DNA: TGTGCCAGCAGTCAGCAGGGTGATAACACTGAAGCTTTCTTT; CDR3: CASSQQGDNTEAFF
J: TRBJ2-7; V: TRBV7-2; size: .; D: TRBD2; DNA: TGTGCCAGCAGCTTAGAGGGGGTTGGACTAGCGGAGGACAACGAGCAGTACTTC; CDR3: CASSLEGVGLAEDNEQYF
J: TRBJ2-7; V: TRBV7-2; size: once; D: .; DNA: TGTGCCAGCAGCTTAGCCGTAGGTCTTTTCTCCTACGAGCAGTACTTC; CDR3: CASSLAVGLFSYEQYF
J: TRBJ2-6; V: TRBV27; size: .; D: .; DNA: TGTGCCAGTTTTGGGTACTCTGGGGCCAACGTCCTGACTTTC; CDR3: CASFGYSGANVLTF
J: TRBJ2-7; V: TRBV5-1; size: .; D: .; DNA: TGCGCCAGCAGCTTGGGTGGCGCGAGCTCCTACGAGCAGTACTTC; CDR3: CASSLGGASSYEQYF
J: TRBJ2-1; V: TRBV19; size: .; D: TRBD2; DNA: TGTGCCAGTACAAGGGTCCTAGCGGGGTTTAATGAGCAGTTCTTC; CDR3: CASTRVLAGFNEQFF
J: TRBJ1-4; V: TRBV6-5; size: .; D: TRBD1; DNA: TGTGCCAGCAGTTACCGACAGGGAGGTGAAAAACTGTTTTTT; CDR3: CASSYRQGGEKLFF
J: TRBJ2-1; V: TRBV28; size: .; D: .; DNA: TGTGCCAGCAGTTTTGGCGACAGACCCTACAATGAGCAGTTCTTC; CDR3: CASSFGDRPYNEQFF
J: TRBJ2-7; V: TRBV29-1; size: .; D: TRBD1; DNA: TGCAGCGTGACAGGGATCTATGATACCTACGAGCAGTACTTC; CDR3: CSVTGIYDTYEQYF
J: TRBJ2-3; V: TRBV11-3; size: .; D: .; DNA: TGTGCCAGCAGCTTAGTGAGTTACACAGATACGCAGTATTTT; CDR3: CASSLVSYTDTQYF
J: TRBJ1-5; V: TRBV5-5; size: .; D: .; DNA: TGTGCCAGCAGCTTGGAGTCAGGGGAACAGCCCCAGCATTTT; CDR3: CASSLESGEQPQHF
J: TRBJ2-1; V: TRBV25-1; size: .; D: .; DNA: TGTGCCAGCAGTGATTATTTCGGGCGGAACTACAATGAGCAGTTCTTC; CDR3: CASSDYFGRNYNEQFF
J: TRBJ2-7; V: TRBV7-2; size: .; D: .; DNA: TGTGCCAGCAGCTCCAGGGGGGGCGTCTACGAGCAGTACTTC; CDR3: CASSSRGGVYEQYF
J: TRBJ2-3; V: TRBV19; size: .; D: .; DNA: TGTGCCAGTAGTATCCAGCGGGGCACAGATACGCAGTATTTT; CDR3: CASSIQRGTDTQYF
J: TRBJ2-3; V: TRBV7-6; size: .; D: TRBD2; DNA: TGTGCCAGCAGCCCCTCGACTAGCGGGGGGAGCACAGATACGCAGTATTTT; CDR3: CASSPSTSGGSTDTQYF
J: TRBJ2-7; V: TRBV28; size: .; D: TRBD2; DNA: TGTGCCAGCAAGCTAGGGGGACTAGCGGGCTCCTACGAGCAGTACTTC; CDR3: CASKLGGLAGSYEQYF
J: TRBJ2-7; V: TRBV18; size: .; D: .; DNA: TGTGCCAGCTCCGCCCTATATGGACAGATCTACGAGCAGTACTTC; CDR3: CASSALYGQIYEQYF
J: TRBJ2-4; V: TRBV7-6; size: few; D: TRBD1; DNA: TGTGCCAGCAGTCCCGGACAGGGGAGAACCAAAAACATTCAGTACTTC; CDR3: CASSPGQGRTKNIQYF
J: TRBJ2-7; V: TRBV5-1; size: few; D: TRBD1; DNA: TGCGCCAGCAGCTTGGCCGGACAGGCATCCGAGCAGTACTTC; CDR3: CASSLAGQASEQYF
J: TRBJ1-1; V: TRBV2; size: .; D: TRBD1; DNA: TGTGCCAGCAGAATGGGGACAGCTCTCACTGAAGCTTTCTTT; CDR3: CASRMGTALTEAFF
J: TRBJ1-2; V: TRBV2; size: .; D: .; DNA: TGTGCCAGCAGTGAAATTGGGCTGTGGGGCTACACCTTC; CDR3: CASSEIGLWGYTF
J: TRBJ2-7; V: TRBV28; size: .; D: .; DNA: TGTGCCAGCAGTACGACGAGGGGCTACGAGCAGTACTTC; CDR3: CASSTTRGYEQYF
J: TRBJ2-7; V: TRBV29-1; size: .; D: .; DNA: TGCAGCGTTGAAACCGGAGGGCAGGGGGTCATGTACGAGCAGTACTTC; CDR3: CSVETGGQGVMYEQYF
J: TRBJ2-5; V: TRBV6-1; size: once; D: .; DNA: TGTGCCAGTCGGGAGGGGGCAAAAGAGACCCAGTACTTC; CDR3: CASREGAKETQYF